Each of the 22 T cell receptor beta chains below was sequenced from the same sample in a study of cytomegalovirus exposure and HLA in healthy donors (dated by TCRdb to about 2017). The library was obtained by the immunoSEQ multiplex PCR assay. The multiplex PCR relied on a mix of 60 forward primers for TCR Vbeta segments and 13 reverse primers for TCR Jbeta segments. The table comes from immuneACCESS by way of TCRdb, which keeps in-frame sequences with V and J called. Part of the clones is missing from these tables; in studies checked, under half for an unresolved V gene and the rest for unknown reasons. This sample has 120,000 or so clones in its table, and roughly 80% of those were observed once. The top ten hold 3.3% of the sample. Material: PBMCs. The source is a woman in her forties or fifties in good health and CMV-seronegative.

The V call is TRBV4-3, the J call TRBJ2-1, with D perhaps given as TRBD1 or TRBD2 (6 bases each). The CDR3 spans 15 residues. Trimming stripped 4 bases from V and 9 bases from J, with 19 bases between. Germline CDR1 and CDR2: LGHNA and YSLEER. The CDR3 loop reads CASSLEGVLGGEQFF. CDR3 in DNA: TGCGCCAGCAGCCTAGAGGGGGTCCTGGGGGGTGAGCAGTTCTTC.

The genes are TRBV11-2 and TRBJ2-1; 13 nucleotides agree with TRBD2. Germline trimming cut 6 bases from V and 14 bases from J; bases unmatched to any gene: 7. Germline CDR1 and CDR2: SGHAT and FQNNGV. The CDR3 is 13 residues long. The CDR3, as DNA: TGTGCCAGCAGGGGACTAGCGGGAACACCGAAGTTCTTC. This gives the protein CASRGLAGTPKFF.

This chain links TRBV11-2 with TRBJ2-2; possibly TRBD2 for D (6 bases). Trimming took 5 bases from V and 5 from J, leaving 12 bases between them. Per germline, CDR1 SGHAT and CDR2 FQNNGV. The CDR3 covers 14 residues. The CDR3 bases are TGTGCCAGCAGCGCAAGTCGGGGGACCGGGGAGCTGTTTTTT. Protein product: CASSASRGTGELFF.

The chain joins TRBV5-1 to TRBJ2-7; TRBD2 matches at 10 bases. The CDR3 consists of 17 residues. The V and J ends lost 0 bases and 0 bases, in that order; junction bases with no gene match: 6. Germline CDR1 reads SGHRS; CDR2 reads YFSETQ. The chain's CDR3 is CASSLGTSGFPSYEQYF. CDR3 nucleotide sequence: TGCGCCAGCAGCTTGGGGACTAGCGGTTTCCCCTCCTACGAGCAGTACTTC.

The V gene is TRBV30, the J gene TRBJ1-2; D is unclear. CDR3 length: 11 residues. Per germline, CDR1 GTSNPN and CDR2 SVGIG (reference sequence). Trimming pared 2 bases from V and 8 bases from J, leaving 9 bases between. The CDR3 reads CAWSPHPGYTF. In DNA form, the CDR3 reads TGTGCCTGGAGTCCCCATCCAGGCTACACCTTC.

This clone appeared a single time. The V call is TRBV9, the J call TRBJ2-2; 8 bases agree with TRBD2. Per germline, CDR1 SGDLS and CDR2 YYNGEE. V lost 0 bases, J lost 6 bases, and 10 bases stayed unmatched. The CDR3 loop spans 17 amino acids. The DNA of the CDR3 is TGTGCCAGCAGCGTAGCGTTAAGAGCGGGAGAAGCCGGGGAGCTGTTTTTT. Amino acid sequence: CASSVALRAGEAGELFF.

The chain employs TRBV4-1 and TRBJ2-7, with D perhaps TRBD1 (6 bases). V gave up 1 base and J gave up 2 bases, with 12 bases separating them. The CDR3 contains 15 residues. Germline CDR1 and CDR2: MGHRA and YSYEKL. CDR3 loop: CASSQVPTGTYEQYF. CDR3 coding DNA: TGCGCCAGCAGCCAAGTCCCGACAGGAACCTACGAGCAGTACTTC.

The chain uses TRBV30 and TRBJ2-3; TRBD1 matches at 8 bases. V dropped 4 bases and J dropped 6; count of bases not matched to a gene: 3. In germline, CDR1 is GTSNPN, CDR2 SVGIG (reference sequence). This CDR3 has 12 residues. CDR3 in amino acids: CAWIQGADTQYF. Written as DNA, the CDR3 is TGTGCCTGGATCCAGGGGGCGGATACGCAGTATTTT. Based on the CDR3 plus reference TRBV30 and TRBJ2-3, the full variable domain is SQTIHQWPATLVQPVGSPLSLECTVEGTSNPNLYWYRQAAGRGLQLLFYSVGIGQISSEVPQNLSASRPQDRQFILSSKKLLLSDSGFYLCAWIQGADTQYFGPGTRLTVL.

V is TRBV7-2 and J is TRBJ2-3; 7 bases map to TRBD2. The CDR3 loop spans 15 amino acids. Per the germline V gene, CDR1 is SGHTA and CDR2 is FQGNSA. V shed 6 bases and J 6 bases; nucleotides not matched to a gene: 12. CDR3 nucleotide sequence: TGTGCCAGCAGGGCTAGCGGCCTCGGTGCGGATACGCAGTATTTT. Translation: CASRASGLGADTQYF.

The chain uses TRBV5-6 and TRBJ1-2, with 9 nucleotides matching TRBD1. The V segment lost 5 bases and the J segment 8 bases; nucleotides outside the gene matches: 4. This CDR3 is built from 12 residues. Germline V gene data show CDR1 as SGHDT and CDR2 as YYEEEE. The CDR3 protein is CASRQGAEGYTF. CDR3 sequence (DNA): TGTGCCAGCAGACAGGGGGCAGAGGGCTACACCTTC.

For this clone: At one end, the junction sequence differs from germline, possibly due to a read error. V is TRBV7-3 and J is TRBJ2-7, with 14 bases matching TRBD2. The CDR3 contains 20 residues. CDR1 SGHTA and CDR2 FQGTGA come from the germline V gene. The CDR3 DNA follows: TGTTCCAGCAGCCCAGACCTGACTAGCGGGAGGGCCCTACCCCCCGGCGAGCAGTACTTC. This translates into CSSSPDLTSGRALPPGEQYF. Supplemented by reference TRBV7-3 and TRBJ2-7, the full variable domain reads GAGVSQTPSNKVTEKGKYVELRCDPISGHTALYWYRQSLGQGPEFLIYFQGTGAADDSGLPNDRFFAVRPEGSVSTLKIQRTERGDSAVYLCSSSPDLTSGRALPPGEQYFGPGTRLTVT.

The rearrangement links TRBV21-1 to TRBJ2-7; TRBD2 reflects the table's D call only, with no check against the DNA. TRBV21-1 is assigned pseudogene status. CDR3 size: 14 residues. This chain's CDR3 is CARFRGLSSYEQYF. The CDR3, as DNA: TGTGCCAGATTCCGAGGGCTTAGCTCCTACGAGCAGTACTTC.

The J gene is TRBJ2-5, the V gene TRBV7-3, with D possibly TRBD2 on 6 matching bases. TRBJ2-7 matches the DNA end more closely, so the J call is doubtful. In germline, CDR1 is SGHTA, CDR2 FQGTGA. The CDR3 has 13 amino acids. CDR3 protein: CASSTGGGYEQYF. CDR3 sequence (DNA): TGTGCCAGCAGCACCGGGGGTGGCTACGAGCAGTACTTC.

The V gene is TRBV30, the J gene TRBJ1-6; 9 bases agree with TRBD1. Trimming at V came to 1 base and at J to 8 bases, leaving 6 bases not matched to a gene. The CDR3 covers 15 residues. CDR1 and CDR2 from the germline V gene are GTSNPN and SVGIG (reference sequence). CDR3: CAWSGRDRVYSPLHF. As DNA, the CDR3 is TGTGCCTGGAGTGGCCGGGACAGGGTTTATTCACCCCTCCACTTT.

This sequence joins TRBV5-6 and TRBJ2-3; D possibly corresponds to TRBD1 (6 bases). The CDR3 extends over 17 amino acids. V lost 4 bases to trimming and J lost 4 bases, with 22 bases between them. In germline, CDR1 is SGHDT, CDR2 YYEEEE. The CDR3 region has the DNA TGTGCCAGCAGCCCCGACCCGGGACACCCTCTCTCAGATACGCAGTATTTT. This gives the protein CASSPDPGHPLSDTQYF.

J is TRBJ1-1 and V is TRBV19, with D possibly TRBD1 on 6 matching bases. This CDR3 spans 12 amino acids. Germline V CDR1 and CDR2: LNHDA, SQIVND (reference sequence). V was shortened by 4 bases and J by 11 bases, with 14 bases between the two germline ends. CDR3 protein: CASSRGGHLAFF. DNA for the CDR3: TGTGCCAGTAGTAGAGGGGGACACCTCGCTTTCTTT. The full variable domain, with the rest looked up from reference TRBV19 and TRBJ1-1, is DGGITQSPKYLFRKEGQNVTLSCEQNLNHDAMYWYRQDPGQGLRLIYYSQIVNDFQKGDIAEGYSVSREKKESFPLTVTSAQKNPTAFYLCASSRGGHLAFFGQGTRLTVV.

This clone was observed a single time. V gene TRBV6-6 combines with J gene TRBJ2-7; 7 nucleotides agree with TRBD2. The trim removed 1 base at V and 4 bases at J, leaving 7 bases unmatched. This CDR3 region has 15 residues. Germline CDR1 reads MNHNY; CDR2 reads SVGAGI (reference sequence). Here the CDR3 DNA reads TGTGCCAGCAGTTACTGGGGAGGGCCATTGTACGAGCAGTACTTC. Translation gives CASSYWGGPLYEQYF.

This clone was observed a handful of times. This chain links TRBV25-1 with TRBJ1-2, with 8 bases that match TRBD1. The V and J ends lost 5 bases and 8 bases, in that order; junction bases with no gene match: 13. The CDR3 length is 15 residues. Germline values: CDR1 MGHDK, CDR2 SYGVNS. The CDR3 is CASSPPDRDWKGYTF. DNA for the CDR3: TGTGCCAGCAGTCCCCCGGACAGGGATTGGAAAGGCTACACCTTC.

Points on this clone: At one boundary the junction diverges from the germline segment, which might be a read error. The V and J genes are TRBV7-9 and TRBJ2-7; 7 bases agree with TRBD2. This CDR3 region has 16 residues. CDR1 SEHNR and CDR2 FQNEAQ come from the germline V gene (reference sequence). CDR3 loop: CSSSHLWGGRRYEQYF. In DNA form, the CDR3 reads TGTTCCAGCAGCCACCTTTGGGGGGGAAGGAGGTACGAGCAGTACTTC.

This clone has just one count. The gene calls are TRBV10-3 and TRBJ2-3, with 7 bases that match TRBD2. There are 15 residues in the CDR3. V lost 3 bases, J lost 0 bases, and 3 bases stayed unmatched. The germline V gene encodes CDR1 ENHRY and CDR2 SYGVKD. The CDR3 coding sequence is TGTGCCATCAGTGAACTAGCGCCTAGCACAGATACGCAGTATTTT. Translated, it gives CAISELAPSTDTQYF.

The CDR3 nucleotides are TGTGCCAGCAGTTGGGCAGGATATGAGCAGTTCTTC. It encodes CASSWAGYEQFF. This chain links TRBV28 with TRBJ2-1; no clear D gene. Germline V gene data show CDR1 as MDHEN and CDR2 as SYDVKM. This CDR3 contains 12 residues. Trimming took off 4 bases at V and 8 bases at J, with 9 bases between the two ends.

The chain uses TRBV4-1 and TRBJ2-1; tentative D call: TRBD1 (5 bases). Germline values: CDR1 MGHRA, CDR2 YSYEKL. The CDR3 contains 13 residues. Trimming took off 4 bases at V and 6 bases at J, with 10 bases between the two ends. CDR3 nucleotide sequence: TGCGCCAGCAGCCTCCTCCAGGGCAATGAGCAGTTCTTC. It specifies CASSLLQGNEQFF.